Below, 26 T cell receptor beta chains from the same sample are listed, as sequenced in a study of radiotherapy plus CTLA-4 blockade in lung cancer. The repertoire was sequenced with immunoSEQ multiplex PCR; TCRdb's copy has only in-frame clones and lacks some. This table has tens of thousands of clones, under 85% appearing once. The material was peripheral blood, obtained from a patient treated with radiotherapy plus ipilimumab. Source of these receptors: a human donor with non-small cell lung cancer whose response to radiotherapy plus ipilimumab could not be evaluated.

This chain joins TRBV6-5 and TRBJ2-5, with TRBD2 as a possible D gene (6 bases). The V gene lost 2 bases and the J gene lost 7 bases, with 14 bases spanning the gap. This CDR3 comprises 14 residues. Germline CDR1 and CDR2: MNHEY and SVGAGI. In DNA form, the CDR3 reads TGTGCCAGCAGTTACACTCCGACCGGGGGGACCCAGTACTTC. Protein product: CASSYTPTGGTQYF.

The genes are TRBV6-6 and TRBJ2-7, with 7 bases aligning to TRBD2. The CDR3 contains 14 residues. V was pared by 8 bases and J by 2 bases, with 9 bases of the junction left unmatched. CDR1 is MNHNY and CDR2 is SVGAGI in the germline V gene (reference sequence). In nucleotides, the CDR3 is TGTGCCAGCCTATCCGTAGCGGGCGCCTACGAGCAGTACTTC. Its translation is CASLSVAGAYEQYF.

This clone was seen only a few times. This chain joins TRBV10-1 and TRBJ1-5; the D gene is possibly TRBD1 (6 bases). This CDR3 is built from 14 residues. V was trimmed by 9 bases and J by 6 bases, leaving 18 bases between them. The germline V gene has CDR1 WNHNN and CDR2 SYGVQD (reference sequence). The CDR3 DNA sequence: TGCGCCAGGAACAGGGTCGGACCTCCTCAGCCCCAGCATTTT. It encodes CARNRVGPPQPQHF.

A single count supports this clone. The rearrangement joins TRBV6-1 to TRBJ2-2, with D perhaps matching TRBD2 (6 bases). The CDR3 totals 16 residues. Between the trimmed V and J ends, which lost 2 bases and 6 bases, there was a span of 16 bases. CDR1 and CDR2 (germline): MNHNS, SASEGT. The CDR3 protein is CASSEKPPGVAGELFF. DNA for the CDR3: TGTGCCAGCAGTGAAAAGCCCCCGGGAGTTGCCGGGGAGCTGTTTTTT.

This clone was seen a few times. This chain joins TRBV7-9 and TRBJ2-7; 14 nucleotides align to TRBD2. The V gene's germline CDR1 is SEHNR and CDR2 FQNEAQ (reference sequence). The V and J ends lost 4 bases and 4 bases, in that order; junction bases with no gene match: 9. The CDR3 loop spans 17 amino acids. CDR3 nucleotides: TGTGCCAGCAGCTCGCCGACTAGCGGGAGGGCCGGATACGAGCAGTACTTC. Its translation: CASSSPTSGRAGYEQYF.

This clone came up a few times. The chain carries TRBV27 and TRBJ2-7, with TRBD1 matching 9 bases. The CDR3 contains 14 residues. Germline V gives CDR1 MNHEY, CDR2 SMNVEV (reference sequence). V lost 4 bases to trimming and J lost 0 bases; unmatched junction nucleotides: 1. The CDR3 sequence: CASSSGQGSYEQYF. CDR3 in DNA: TGTGCCAGCAGTTCGGGACAGGGCTCCTACGAGCAGTACTTC.

V is TRBV6-5 and J is TRBJ1-1, with TRBD1 matching over 8 bases. With V trimmed by 5 bases and J by 2 bases, 4 bases remained unmatched. From germline, CDR1 is MNHEY and CDR2 SVGAGI. This CDR3 is built from 14 residues. The CDR3 region is CASSGQGKNTEAFF. The CDR3 DNA sequence: TGTGCCAGCAGTGGACAGGGAAAAAACACTGAAGCTTTCTTT.

This clone has more than one count but fewer than ten. The V call is TRBV5-1, the J call TRBJ1-3; D not resolved. Per the germline V gene, CDR1 is SGHRS and CDR2 is YFSETQ. Trimming took 4 bases from V and 2 from J, leaving 7 bases between them. This CDR3 spans 13 amino acids. The CDR3 loop reads CASSLEPGNTIYF. The CDR3 region has the DNA TGCGCCAGCAGCCTGGAGCCTGGAAACACCATATATTTT. The variable domain in full, with the rest retrieved from reference TRBV5-1 and TRBJ1-3, is KAGVTQTPRYLIKTRGQQVTLSCSPISGHRSVSWYQQTPGQGLQFLFEYFSETQRNKGNFPGRFSGRQFSNSRSEMNVSTLELGDSALYLCASSLEPGNTIYFGEGSWLTVV.

The rearrangement uses TRBV7-2 and TRBJ2-3; 9 positions match TRBD2. Germline values: CDR1 SGHTA, CDR2 FQGNSA. The ends lost 4 bases at V and 5 bases at J; junction bases unmatched: 4. The CDR3 spans 14 residues. The CDR3 protein is CASSSSGTRDTQYF. CDR3 DNA: TGTGCCAGCAGCTCTAGCGGGACTCGAGATACGCAGTATTTT. Drawing the rest from reference TRBV7-2 and TRBJ2-3, the complete variable domain is GAGVSQSPSNKVTEKGKDVELRCDPISGHTALYWYRQSLGQGLEFLIYFQGNSAPDKSGLPSDRFSAERTGGSVSTLTIQRTQQEDSAVYLCASSSSGTRDTQYFGPGTRLTVL.

The rearrangement links TRBV30 to TRBJ2-3; 11 nucleotides agree with TRBD2. V was pared by 3 bases and J by 4 bases, with 12 bases of the junction left unmatched. The CDR3 has 17 residues. The V gene's germline CDR1 is GTSNPN and CDR2 SVGIG (reference sequence). CDR3 protein: CAWSSQGLAAGPDTQYF. The DNA of the CDR3 is TGTGCCTGGAGCTCACAGGGACTAGCGGCGGGCCCAGATACGCAGTATTTT.

J is TRBJ2-6 and V is TRBV19; 9 bases map to TRBD1. The J segment lost 13 bases and the V segment lost 1 base, leaving 8 bases of the junction unmatched. The CDR3 contains 15 residues. Germline V CDR1 and CDR2: LNHDA, SQIVND (reference sequence). The CDR3 sequence is CASSIGDRALYVLTF. For the CDR3, the DNA is TGTGCCAGTAGTATAGGGGACAGGGCTCTCTATGTCCTGACTTTC.

V usage is TRBV6-6 and J usage is TRBJ2-7; a weak D match, TRBD2 (7 bases). There are 14 residues in the CDR3. V lost 7 bases, J lost 2 bases, and 15 bases lay in between. Looked up from germline, CDR1 is MNHNY and CDR2 is SVGAGI (reference sequence). CDR3 sequence reads: CASKEGGRAYEQYF. In DNA form, the CDR3 reads TGTGCCAGCAAGGAGGGGGGGAGGGCCTACGAGCAGTACTTC.

The chain combines TRBV7-2 with TRBJ2-7, with 8 bases that match TRBD2. J gave up 3 bases and V 2 bases, and 6 bases lay outside the gene matches. CDR3 size: 15 residues. The germline V gene encodes CDR1 SGHTA and CDR2 FQGNSA. The CDR3 DNA sequence: TGTGCCAGCAGCTTAAGTTCGGGACTAGGCTACGAGCAGTACTTC. Translating gives CASSLSSGLGYEQYF.

The CDR3 coding sequence is TGCGCCAGCAGCTTGGCCGGCCAGGGAGGGGCAGATACGCAGTATTTT. This translates into CASSLAGQGGADTQYF. The chain uses TRBV5-1 and TRBJ2-3; 7 positions agree with TRBD2. This CDR3 has 16 residues. Germline V gives CDR1 SGHRS, CDR2 YFSETQ. V was clipped by 0 bases and J by 4 bases; unmatched bases: 8.

This clone is a singleton in its sample. This sequence joins TRBV4-1 and TRBJ1-5, with D possibly TRBD1 on 6 matching bases. Germline loops: CDR1 MGHRA, CDR2 YSYEKL. The CDR3 totals 13 residues. The V end was cut by 4 bases, the J end by 6 bases, with 10 bases between. The CDR3 DNA follows: TGCGCCAGCAGCCGCACAGGGATTCAGCCCCAGCATTTT. Protein sequence: CASSRTGIQPQHF.

The J gene is TRBJ2-2, the V gene TRBV12-5, with 9 positions matching TRBD1. Germline V CDR1 and CDR2: LGHNT, FRNRAP. Trimming cost V 0 bases and J 5 bases; bases outside gene matches: 7. The CDR3 consists of 17 residues. CDR3 DNA: TGTGCTAGTGGTTTGGTAGCCGGGACAGGGTGGACCGGGGAGCTGTTTTTT. Its translation: CASGLVAGTGWTGELFF. Based on the CDR3 plus reference TRBV12-5 and TRBJ2-2, the full variable domain is DARVTQTPRHKVTEMGQEVTMRCQPILGHNTVFWYRQTMMQGLELLAYFRNRAPLDDSGMPKDRFSAEMPDATLATLKIQPSEPRDSAVYFCASGLVAGTGWTGELFFGEGSRLTVL.

The chain is built from TRBV7-2 and TRBJ2-5, with D possibly TRBD1 on 5 matching bases. The CDR3 loop spans 14 amino acids. V dropped 3 bases and J dropped 5 bases, with 13 bases sitting between them. Germline-derived CDR1 and CDR2 are SGHTA and FQGNSA. The CDR3 DNA follows: TGTGCCAGCAGCTTTCAAAGGGGAATGGAGACCCAGTACTTC. Translation: CASSFQRGMETQYF.

This clone was counted between two and nine times. CDR3 nucleotides: TGTGCCAGTAGTATCGGGACAGTTCCCAAACTGTTTTTT. Its protein is CASSIGTVPKLFF. The gene calls are TRBV19 and TRBJ1-4, with TRBD1 identical over 7 bases. Germline loops: CDR1 LNHDA, CDR2 SQIVND (reference sequence). The CDR3 extends over 13 amino acids. Losses at the gene ends were 3 bases for V and 11 bases for J; bases not matched to a gene: 6.

This clone was picked up a small number of times. The chain recombines TRBV5-1 with TRBJ2-7, with D possibly TRBD2 on 6 matching bases. V was trimmed by 0 bases and J by 3 bases, leaving 13 bases between them. Per the germline V gene, CDR1 is SGHRS and CDR2 is YFSETQ. CDR3 length: 15 amino acids. In DNA form, the CDR3 reads TGCGCCAGCAGCTTGGGACTAGGAGGAGGCTACGAGCAGTACTTC. It is translated as CASSLGLGGGYEQYF.

There are a few counts of this clone. The V gene is TRBV4-3, the J gene TRBJ1-1; TRBD1 matches at 7 bases. CDR1 and CDR2 (germline): LGHNA, YSLEER. The CDR3 totals 11 residues. V dropped 4 bases and J dropped 10; count of bases not matched to a gene: 3. CDR3 loop: CASSRDSTAFF. DNA of the CDR3: TGCGCCAGCAGCCGGGACAGCACAGCTTTCTTT.

The chain uses TRBV10-1 and TRBJ2-2; 9 nucleotides match TRBD2. Trimming at V came to 6 bases and at J to 5 bases, leaving 7 bases not matched to a gene. The germline CDR1 and CDR2 sequences are WNHNN and SYGVQD (reference sequence). This CDR3 has 15 residues. CDR3 sequence (DNA): TGCGCCAGCAGCAATGGACTAGCGTCAACCGGGGAGCTGTTTTTT. It is translated as CASSNGLASTGELFF.

The chain has TRBV6-5 and TRBJ2-7; tentative D call: TRBD2 (5 bases). The V and J ends lost 7 bases and 2 bases respectively, with 12 bases between them. Germline V CDR1 and CDR2: MNHEY, SVGAGI. The CDR3 is 13 residues long. The CDR3 here is CASTSTTTYEQYF. CDR3 coding DNA: TGTGCCAGCACTTCGACTACAACCTACGAGCAGTACTTC.

The chain joins TRBV7-2 to TRBJ2-7, with TRBD2 matching over 9 bases. V shed 2 bases, J shed 6 bases, and the junction held 17 bases outside the gene matches. Germline CDR1 and CDR2: SGHTA and FQGNSA. This CDR3 spans 18 amino acids. The CDR3 spells CASSLLPATSGAGLEQYF. The CDR3 nucleotides are TGTGCCAGCAGCTTATTACCCGCGACTAGCGGAGCAGGGCTCGAGCAGTACTTC.

The chain uses TRBV5-1 and TRBJ2-7; D unresolved. The germline V gene encodes CDR1 SGHRS and CDR2 YFSETQ. This CDR3 is 11 amino acids long. V dropped 0 bases and J dropped 6 bases, with 4 bases sitting between them. DNA of the CDR3: TGCGCCAGCAGCTTGGGGCCCGAGCAGTACTTC. Amino acid sequence: CASSLGPEQYF.

V usage is TRBV7-2 and J usage is TRBJ2-1, with 9 bases fitting TRBD2. This CDR3 spans 16 amino acids. Unmatched junction bases numbered 9, after V lost 2 bases and J lost 7 bases. Germline assignment: CDR1 SGHTA and CDR2 FQGNSA. CDR3 DNA sequence: TGTGCCAGCAGCTTAATGTCTAGCGGGAACCTGAATGAGCAGTTCTTC. Protein: CASSLMSSGNLNEQFF.

This chain joins TRBV28 and TRBJ1-5; a possible D gene is TRBD1 (6 bases). V was pared by 6 bases and J by 1 base, with 16 bases between. Germline assignment: CDR1 MDHEN and CDR2 SYDVKM. The CDR3 runs to 16 residues. The DNA for the CDR3 is TGTGCCAGCAGAGCCCTCAGGGGAAGGAGCAATCAGCCCCAGCATTTT. This encodes CASRALRGRSNQPQHF.